This TCR beta chain was sequenced during a study of HIV-infected patients and healthy controls. About 480 ng RNA was reverse transcribed with alpha and beta constant-region primers. Separate chain-specific third strand synthesis with multiplexing indices produced the alpha and beta libraries. The SP2 site served as the priming point for second strand synthesis. TCRdb reanalysed the 5' RACE reads using MiXCR and keeps one entry per CDR3 protein. The sample has under 25,000 distinct CDR3 sequences; around 9.3% are singletons. The CDR3 is 14 residues long. CDR1 DFQATT and CDR2 SNEGSKA come from the germline V gene (reference sequence). The germline V and J ends were trimmed by 4 bases and 1 base, with 13 bases remaining between them. The repertoire came from unfractionated whole blood and reflected all unsorted peripheral T cells. In this sample, this clonotype is medium-sized (0.01 to 0.1%).

This rearrangement joins TRBV20-1 to TRBJ1-1; D not resolved. Sequenced sample: blood. The sequence was obtained from an adult in good health. CDR3 sequence (DNA): TGCAGTGCTACGACCTTTCAGGAGAACACTGAAGCTTTCTTT. It yields the protein CSATTFQENTEAFF.